The 3 T cell receptor beta chains below come from one sample, sequenced in a study of regulatory T cells in long-lasting Graves disease. Time point noted: persistent/refractory GD, antithyroid drugs over 5 years with positive TRAb. Making the TCR library involved RNA that had been extracted from PBMCs. Libraries of TCR beta came from iRepertoire HTBI primers plus Arm-PCR of CDR3 regions. TCRdb re-derived calls from the multiplex PCR reads in MiXCR, one entry per CDR3 protein. The sample has roughly 360,000 distinct CDR3 sequences; less than 30% are singletons. This specimen was peripheral blood mononuclear cells (PBMCs), taken when the disease was refractory, from a patient treated with antithyroid drugs. The receptors derive from a woman aged 40 to 50 with Graves disease.

The gene calls are TRBV20-1 and TRBJ1-6; TRBD1 matches 7 bases. The CDR3 is 15 amino acids. V lost 6 bases and J lost 2; bases outside the gene matches: 7. Germline V CDR1 and CDR2: DFQATT, SNEGSKA (reference sequence). The CDR3 spells CSATRTGTYNSPLHF. CDR3 DNA: TGCAGTGCGACGAGGACAGGCACCTATAATTCACCCCTCCACTTT.

The rearrangement links TRBV10-3 to TRBJ2-5; no reliable D call. The V gene lost 0 bases and the J gene lost 3 bases, with 14 bases spanning the gap. This CDR3 spans 16 amino acids. The germline V gene has CDR1 ENHRY and CDR2 SYGVKD. CDR3 region: CAISESVLRKKETQYF. CDR3 coding DNA: TGTGCCATCAGTGAGTCGGTGTTGCGGAAAAAAGAGACCCAGTACTTC.

This clonotype has at least ten counts. V is TRBV20-1 and J is TRBJ2-5; D call uncertain. The CDR3 extends over 13 amino acids. Germline CDR1 is DFQATT and CDR2 is SNEGSKA (reference sequence). Trimming shortened V by 2 bases and J by 3 bases, and 10 bases separated the two germline ends. The chain's CDR3 is CSARFGMKETQYF. The CDR3 coding sequence is TGCAGTGCTAGATTTGGAATGAAAGAGACCCAGTACTTC.